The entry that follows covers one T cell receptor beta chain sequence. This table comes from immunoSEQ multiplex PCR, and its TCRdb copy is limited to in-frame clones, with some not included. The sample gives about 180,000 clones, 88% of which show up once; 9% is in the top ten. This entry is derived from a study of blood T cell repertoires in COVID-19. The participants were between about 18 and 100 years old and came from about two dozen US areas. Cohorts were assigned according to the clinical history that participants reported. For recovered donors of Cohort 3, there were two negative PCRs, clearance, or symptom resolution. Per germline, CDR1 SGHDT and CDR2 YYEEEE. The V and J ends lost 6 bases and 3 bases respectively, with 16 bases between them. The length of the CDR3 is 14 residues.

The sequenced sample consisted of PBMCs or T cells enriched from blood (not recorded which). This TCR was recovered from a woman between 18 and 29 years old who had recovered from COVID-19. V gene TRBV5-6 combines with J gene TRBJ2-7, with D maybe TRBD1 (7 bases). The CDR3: CASTRRGAYYEQYF. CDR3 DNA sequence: TGTGCCAGCACGCGCAGGGGGGCCTACTACGAGCAGTACTTC.